The 22 T cell receptor beta chains listed next were all sequenced from one sample in a study of graft-versus-host responses after intestinal transplantation. Some clones are missing from TCRdb's copy, which holds only in-frame ones; the method was immunoSEQ multiplex PCR. Altogether 23,000 or so clones are present, more than 85% being singletons, with the ten largest covering approximately 0.5%. The sample here was PBMCs, taken 18 days after transplant. The receptors derive from a human patient who received an intestinal transplant, so some T cells may come from the graft donor.

This chain links TRBV7-6 with TRBJ1-3, with D unresolved. The CDR3 consists of 13 residues. Trimming stripped 5 bases from V and 4 bases from J, with 9 bases between. Per the germline V gene, CDR1 is SGHVS and CDR2 is FNYEAQ. CDR3 residues: CASSLEWGNTIYF. CDR3 coding DNA: TGTGCCAGCAGCCTAGAGTGGGGAAACACCATATATTTT. Full variable domain (missing parts from reference TRBV7-6 and TRBJ1-3): GAGVSQSPRYKVTKRGQDVALRCDPISGHVSLYWYRQALGQGPEFLTYFNYEAQQDKSGLPNDRFSAERPEGSISTLTIQRTEQRDSAMYRCASSLEWGNTIYFGEGSWLTVV.

This chain links TRBV5-4 with TRBJ2-6; D possibly matches TRBD1 or TRBD2 (6 bases each). The length of the CDR3 is 16 residues. V lost 4 bases and J lost 3, with 14 bases in between. Germline-derived CDR1 and CDR2 are SGHNT and YYREEE (reference sequence). CDR3 in DNA: TGTGCCAGCAGCCAAGAGGAGGGGGATGGGGCCAACGTCCTGACTTTC. Amino acids: CASSQEEGDGANVLTF. Full variable domain (missing parts from reference TRBV5-4 and TRBJ2-6): ETGVTQSPTHLIKTRGQQVTLRCSSQSGHNTVSWYQQALGQGPQFIFQYYREEENGRGNFPPRFSGLQFPNYSSELNVNALELDDSALYLCASSQEEGDGANVLTFGAGSRLTVL.

This chain connects TRBV19 to TRBJ1-1, with D hard to call. CDR1 and CDR2 (germline): LNHDA, SQIVND (reference sequence). This CDR3 contains 11 residues. V was trimmed by 4 bases and J by 4 bases, leaving 4 bases between them. CDR3 coding DNA: TGTGCCAGTAGTAAAGTCACTGAAGCTTTCTTT. Its translation is CASSKVTEAFF.

This clone has only one observation. The chain uses TRBV9 and TRBJ2-7; D gene uncertain. The V end lost 0 bases, the J end lost 3 bases, and 13 bases lay between the germline ends. The CDR3 extends over 15 amino acids. Germline V lookup: CDR1 SGDLS, CDR2 YYNGEE. The CDR3: CASSVGREDLYEQYF. The CDR3 DNA reads as TGTGCCAGCAGCGTAGGGCGAGAGGATCTCTACGAGCAGTACTTC.

The chain combines TRBV9 with TRBJ1-1, with D possibly matching TRBD1 (6 bases). Germline V gene lookup returns CDR1 SGDLS and CDR2 YYNGEE. The CDR3 loop spans 14 amino acids. V dropped 6 bases and J dropped 0 bases, with 12 bases sitting between them. CDR3 bases: TGTGCCAGCACAAGGGGGTTGATGAACACTGAAGCTTTCTTT. This translates into CASTRGLMNTEAFF.

This chain links TRBV11-3 with TRBJ2-7, with D perhaps given as TRBD1 or TRBD2 (5 bases each). Germline V gives CDR1 SGHNT, CDR2 YENEEA. Between the trimmed V and J ends, which lost 6 bases and 3 bases, there was a span of 15 bases. The CDR3 length is 14 residues. The CDR3 sequence: CASSYRDGHYEQYF. The CDR3 DNA sequence: TGTGCCAGCAGTTACCGGGACGGGCACTACGAGCAGTACTTC.

The V and J genes are TRBV10-3 and TRBJ1-2, with D uncertain. CDR3 length: 12 amino acids. Trimming shortened V by 2 bases and J by 6 bases, and 7 bases separated the two germline ends. Germline V CDR1 and CDR2: ENHRY, SYGVKD. The CDR3 region is CAISEAVHGYTF. DNA of the CDR3: TGTGCCATCAGTGAGGCGGTCCATGGCTACACCTTC.

The J gene is TRBJ1-1, the V gene TRBV5-1; perhaps TRBD1 as D (5 bases). CDR1 and CDR2 (germline): SGHRS, YFSETQ. The CDR3 has 16 residues. Trimming cost V 4 bases and J 3 bases, with 19 bases left between them. CDR3 sequence (DNA): TGCGCCAGCAGCCCCAAGCAGGGAACGTTGGACACTGAAGCTTTCTTT. Its translation: CASSPKQGTLDTEAFF.

The chain links TRBV29-1 to TRBJ1-4, with 7 bases fitting TRBD1. V gave up 7 bases and J gave up 4 bases; unmatched junction bases: 6. The CDR3 length is 13 residues. Germline V gene sequence: CDR1 SQVTM, CDR2 ANQGSEA. The CDR3 DNA sequence: TGCAGCGCCGGGGGACAGAGTAATGAAAAACTGTTTTTT. This codes for CSAGGQSNEKLFF.

The CDR3 bases are TGTGCCAGCAGCTCATCGGGGACAGGGTCTCGAGAGACCCAGTACTTC. This sequence encodes CASSSSGTGSRETQYF. J is TRBJ2-5 and V is TRBV7-2; 9 bases agree with TRBD1. Trimming cost V 4 bases and J 4 bases; bases outside gene matches: 10. CDR1 is SGHTA, CDR2 FQGNSA, per germline. The CDR3 consists of 16 residues.

J is TRBJ2-1 and V is TRBV7-9; no firm D call. CDR3 length: 15 amino acids. V lost 5 bases, J lost 2 bases, and 13 bases lay in between. The germline CDR1 and CDR2 sequences are SEHNR and FQNEAQ (reference sequence). CDR3 in amino acids: CASSLDGLPYNEQFF. The CDR3 DNA reads TGTGCCAGCAGCCTAGATGGGCTCCCCTACAATGAGCAGTTCTTC.

The chain has TRBV27 and TRBJ2-5, with a possible D match to TRBD1 (7 bases). Germline V gene sequence: CDR1 MNHEY, CDR2 SMNVEV (reference sequence). Trimming shortened V by 4 bases and J by 4 bases, and 13 bases separated the two germline ends. CDR3 size: 14 residues. CDR3 sequence: CASSSGGFPETQYF. For the CDR3, the DNA is TGTGCCAGCAGTTCAGGGGGGTTCCCAGAGACCCAGTACTTC.

The genes are TRBV2 and TRBJ1-3; unclear D gene. CDR1 SNHLY and CDR2 FYNNEI come from the germline V gene. V lost 2 bases and J lost 7, with 18 bases in between. This CDR3 contains 16 residues. As DNA, the CDR3 is TGTGCCAGCAGTGAACCTCGCGGGTCCGCGGATAACACCATATATTTT. This translates into CASSEPRGSADNTIYF.

The chain uses TRBV5-1 and TRBJ2-3, with 8 positions matching TRBD1. Germline assignment: CDR1 SGHRS and CDR2 YFSETQ. The CDR3 is 16 amino acids. The J segment lost 0 bases and the V segment lost 4 bases, leaving 7 bases of the junction unmatched. The CDR3 DNA sequence: TGCGCCAGCAGCACATGGACAGGGTGGAGCACAGATACGCAGTATTTT. Its translation: CASSTWTGWSTDTQYF.

The genes are TRBV18 and TRBJ2-5, with TRBD2 matching 8 bases. The germline V gene encodes CDR1 KGHSH and CDR2 LQKENI. J was trimmed by 2 bases and V by 4 bases; bases with no gene match: 3. This CDR3 has 14 amino acids. The CDR3 DNA follows: TGTGCCAGCTCACGGGGACTAGAGCAAGAGACCCAGTACTTC. It translates to CASSRGLEQETQYF. Full variable domain (missing parts from reference TRBV18 and TRBJ2-5): NAGVMQNPRHLVRRRGQEARLRCSPMKGHSHVYWYRQLPEEGLKFMVYLQKENIIDESGMPKERFSAEFPKEGPSILRIQQVVRGDSAAYFCASSRGLEQETQYFGPGTRLLVL.

This clone occurred once. The chain joins TRBV5-4 to TRBJ1-1; D may be TRBD1 (5 bases). Germline V lookup: CDR1 SGHNT, CDR2 YYREEE (reference sequence). There are 15 residues in the CDR3. V lost 4 bases to trimming and J lost 1 base, with 14 bases between them. The CDR3 bases are TGTGCCAGCAGCGGAAACAGGCCGAAGAACACTGAAGCTTTCTTT. Amino acid sequence: CASSGNRPKNTEAFF.

This clone has only one observation. V gene TRBV27 combines with J gene TRBJ1-6; D call uncertain. V shed 3 bases and J shed 9 bases, with 9 bases lying between them. The CDR3 covers 13 residues. The germline gives CDR1 MNHEY, CDR2 SMNVEV (reference sequence). Here the CDR3 DNA reads TGTGCCAGCAGTTTTAGCCGGGGTTCACCCCTCCACTTT. The encoded protein is CASSFSRGSPLHF.

The genes are TRBV9 and TRBJ2-2, with D possibly TRBD1 on 6 matching bases. V was pared by 4 bases and J by 6 bases, with 13 bases between. Per the germline V gene, CDR1 is SGDLS and CDR2 is YYNGEE. The CDR3 is made up of 14 amino acids. The DNA for the CDR3 is TGTGCCAGCAGCCCCCGGACAGTTCCCGGGGAGCTGTTTTTT. Its protein product is CASSPRTVPGELFF.

The gene calls are TRBV11-3 and TRBJ1-6; no clear D. Germline V gene data show CDR1 as SGHNT and CDR2 as YENEEA. The ends were cut back, 5 bases at V and 7 bases at J, with 15 bases in the middle. The CDR3 runs to 15 residues. The CDR3 DNA reads as TGTGCCAGCAGCCAAGCAGTGGTTGGGAATTCACCCCTCCACTTT. Its translation is CASSQAVVGNSPLHF.

The rearrangement joins TRBV15 to TRBJ2-2, with D uncertain. The CDR3 totals 15 residues. V shed 1 base and J shed 4 bases, with 10 bases lying between them. CDR1 LNHNV and CDR2 YYDKDF come from the germline V gene (reference sequence). DNA of the CDR3: TGTGCCACCAGCAGAGTTTCTTATGGCACCGGGGAGCTGTTTTTT. This encodes CATSRVSYGTGELFF.

The chain links TRBV7-8 to TRBJ1-1; 7 bases line up with TRBD1. Germline V gives CDR1 SGHVS, CDR2 FQNEAQ. The CDR3 length is 15 residues. The V segment lost 1 base and the J segment 7 bases; nucleotides outside the gene matches: 9. The CDR3 loop reads CASSLGIQGQSEAFF. In DNA form, the CDR3 reads TGTGCCAGCAGCTTAGGGATACAGGGGCAGAGTGAAGCTTTCTTT.

The chain joins TRBV18 to TRBJ1-4; 9 nucleotides agree with TRBD1. Germline CDR1 is KGHSH and CDR2 is LQKENI. There are 21 residues in the CDR3. V lost 0 bases and J lost 5; bases outside the gene matches: 19. CDR3 loop: CASSPPGDRETTFKMNEKLFF. The CDR3 nucleotides are TGTGCCAGCTCACCACCGGGGGACAGGGAGACTACCTTTAAAATGAATGAAAAACTGTTTTTT.